The rows below give T cell receptor beta chains drawn from one sample of a study of response to subunit inactivated influenza vaccine. MiXCR, applied by TCRdb to the RT-PCR reads, yields one record per CDR3 protein. The sample carries roughly 460,000 distinct CDR3 sequences, 11% recorded once. Material: PBMCs from blood, obtained more than 35 days after vaccination. These receptors all come from a man aged 50 or older who received an inactivated influenza vaccine. Each CDR3 is given with its conserved first and last residue.

v_gene,CDR3aa
TRBV7-2,CASSHPGQGKAEAFF
TRBV5-6,CASSLGKTQYF
TRBV4-3,CASSQDGLNTEAFF
TRBV6-5,CASISPGDTQYF
TRBV7-2,CASTPSDTQYF
TRBV7-2,CASSLGSPAEKLFF
TRBV20-1,CSARSRDSYNEQFF
TRBV20-1,CSARAGALSDTQYF
TRBV11-2,CASSKRPGLAGEDGELFF
TRBV20-1,CSASRQGDSPLHF
TRBV11-3,CASSLPKLAGWSSYNEQFF
TRBV6-2/TRBV6-3,CASRSTGLATGELFF
TRBV4-3,CASSQEGTGYEKLFF
TRBV2,CASSGTTLYNEQFF
TRBV5-1,CASSLGGFSSYNEQFF
TRBV28,CASSKLGSRATSGYTF
TRBV12-3/TRBV12-4,CASSPSGQNYGYTF